The clone carrying this T cell receptor (beta chain) was picked up a small number of times. The target antigen is unknown. The data were obtained in a study of identical twins. General study points: Twin pairs' shared out-of-frame alpha sequences were enriched in low generation probability.

TCRdb re-derived calls from the 5' RACE reads in MiXCR, one entry per CDR3 protein. The table includes roughly 720,000 distinct CDR3 sequences, 15% to 20% detected once. These data were also filed under a second study, of T cells expressing NK-cell markers.

The receptor comes from a woman aged 18 to 35 in good health. Sequencing used PBMCs.

Here the CDR3 reads CASSQDSMNTEAFF. CDR3 DNA: TGCGCCAGCAGCCAAGATTCGATGAACACTGAAGCTTTCTTT. V and J are TRBV4-3 and TRBJ1-1; D call uncertain. The V end lost 0 bases, the J end lost 0 bases, and 5 bases lay between the germline ends. In germline, CDR1 is LGHNA, CDR2 YSLEER. This CDR3 contains 14 residues.